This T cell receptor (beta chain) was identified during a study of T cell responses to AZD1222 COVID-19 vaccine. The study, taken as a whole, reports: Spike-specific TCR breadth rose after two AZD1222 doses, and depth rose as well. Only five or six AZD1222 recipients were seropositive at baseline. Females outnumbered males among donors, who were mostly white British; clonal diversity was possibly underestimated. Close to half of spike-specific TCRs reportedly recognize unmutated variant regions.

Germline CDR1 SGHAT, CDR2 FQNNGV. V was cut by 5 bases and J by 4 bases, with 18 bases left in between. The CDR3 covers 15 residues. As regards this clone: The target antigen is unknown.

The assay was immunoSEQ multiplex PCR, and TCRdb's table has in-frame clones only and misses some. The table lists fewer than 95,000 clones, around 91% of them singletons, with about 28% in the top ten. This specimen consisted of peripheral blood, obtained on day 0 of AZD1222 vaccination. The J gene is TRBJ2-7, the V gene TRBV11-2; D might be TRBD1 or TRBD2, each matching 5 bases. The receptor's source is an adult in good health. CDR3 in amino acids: CASSPPWGRGYEQYF. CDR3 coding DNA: TGTGCCAGCAGCCCACCTTGGGGGAGAGGGTACGAGCAGTACTTC.